The 7 T cell receptor beta chains below come from one sample, sequenced in a study of early T cells in non-severe SARS-CoV-2 infection. Each CDR3 protein is one row after TCRdb ran MiXCR on the 5' RACE reads. The repertoire holds 70,000 to 95,000 distinct CDR3 sequences, with approximately 16% as singletons. Sequenced sample: whole blood. These receptors were obtained from an adult who was a healthcare worker with PCR-confirmed SARS-CoV-2 infection or an uninfected control (not recorded which).

The V and J genes are TRBV7-3 and TRBJ1-1; unclear D gene. Trimming stripped 4 bases from V and 0 bases from J, with 12 bases between. The germline V gene encodes CDR1 SGHTA and CDR2 FQGTGA. The CDR3 is made up of 15 amino acids. CDR3 sequence reads: CASSSVGPMNTEAFF. The CDR3 DNA reads TGTGCCAGCAGCTCCGTCGGGCCTATGAACACTGAAGCTTTCTTT.

This chain connects TRBV24-1 to TRBJ2-5; D uncertain. V was cut by 3 bases and J by 5 bases, with 12 bases left in between. The V gene's germline CDR1 is KGHDR and CDR2 SFDVKD. The CDR3 is 14 residues long. The DNA for the CDR3 is TGTGCCACCAGTGATCAGAGCACTACGGAGACCCAGTACTTC. Residues: CATSDQSTTETQYF.

This clonotype has more than one count but fewer than ten. The V gene is TRBV5-1, the J gene TRBJ1-1, with a possible D match to TRBD1 (6 bases). The length of the CDR3 is 15 residues. Between the trimmed V and J ends, which lost 4 bases and 4 bases, there was a span of 17 bases. Germline CDR1 reads SGHRS; CDR2 reads YFSETQ. CDR3 residues: CASSLEGEGGTEAFF. CDR3 DNA: TGCGCCAGCAGCCTGGAGGGGGAAGGAGGCACTGAAGCTTTCTTT.

This clonotype was recorded a few times. V is TRBV7-9 and J is TRBJ2-7; TRBD1 agrees at 7 bases. The CDR3 has 13 residues. Trimming at V came to 3 bases and at J to 7 bases, leaving 6 bases not matched to a gene. The germline V gene encodes CDR1 SEHNR and CDR2 FQNEAQ (reference sequence). The DNA for the CDR3 is TGTGCCAGCAGCTTCACACCGGGACAGGAGCAGTACTTC. This gives the protein CASSFTPGQEQYF. Full variable domain (outside the CDR3, taken from reference TRBV7-9 and TRBJ2-7): DTGVSQNPRHKITKRGQNVTFRCDPISEHNRLYWYRQTLGQGPEFLTYFQNEAQLEKSRLLSDRFSAERPKGSFSTLEIQRTEQGDSAMYLCASSFTPGQEQYFGPGTRLTVT.

The chain links TRBV11-2 to TRBJ1-6; 12 bases are shared with TRBD1. V dropped 6 bases and J dropped 10; count of bases not matched to a gene: 10. From germline, CDR1 is SGHAT and CDR2 FQNNGV. The CDR3 extends over 16 amino acids. CDR3 amino acids: CASREPGTGGGSPLHF. The CDR3 coding sequence is TGTGCCAGCAGGGAACCCGGGACAGGGGGCGGGTCACCCCTCCACTTT.

This clonotype was counted a few times. V and J are TRBV27 and TRBJ2-3; D unclear. Trimming took 6 bases from V and 1 from J, leaving 17 bases between them. The CDR3 has 16 amino acids. The germline CDR1 and CDR2 sequences are MNHEY and SMNVEV (reference sequence). The CDR3 protein is CASSLADPRGTDTQYF. The CDR3 DNA reads as TGTGCCAGCAGCTTAGCCGACCCAAGGGGCACAGATACGCAGTATTTT.

The V and J genes are TRBV7-2 and TRBJ1-5; D possibly corresponds to TRBD1 (6 bases). This CDR3 comprises 14 residues. V was trimmed by 5 bases and J by 10 bases, leaving 18 bases between them. Germline loops: CDR1 SGHTA, CDR2 FQGNSA. CDR3 protein: CASSGDGGRIPQHF. The DNA of the CDR3 is TGTGCCAGCAGCGGGGATGGGGGGCGCATCCCCCAGCATTTT.